Following are 3 T cell receptor beta chains from one sample sequenced in a study of T cells in narcolepsy. Measured with immunoSEQ multiplex PCR; TCRdb has only the in-frame clones, and not every one. Among about 2,400 clones listed, 20% to 30% were seen once. Their recognized antigens are unknown. The sequenced sample was cultured CD4+ T cells from cerebrospinal fluid. The receptors derive from a human donor with narcolepsy.

A few counts support this clone. The V call is TRBV7-2, the J call TRBJ2-7, with D maybe TRBD2 (5 bases). V shed 1 base and J shed 4 bases, with 11 bases lying between them. In germline, CDR1 is SGHTA, CDR2 FQGNSA. The CDR3 runs to 14 residues. The CDR3 DNA is TGTGCCAGCAGCTTAGGCGTTACGGGGTACGAGCAGTACTTC. Protein sequence: CASSLGVTGYEQYF.

This clone was counted between two and nine times. This chain's CDR3 is CASSYPERNTEAFF. CDR3 coding DNA: TGTGCCAGCAGTTACCCCGAGAGAAACACTGAAGCTTTCTTT. V usage is TRBV6-6 and J usage is TRBJ1-1, with D hard to call. The germline gives CDR1 MNHNY, CDR2 SVGAGI (reference sequence). The V end lost 2 bases, the J end lost 2 bases, and 9 bases lay between the germline ends. CDR3 length equals 14 residues.

This clone occurred many times. The germline gene is not matched at one end of the junction; a read error may be the cause. Other DNA sequences in this sample translate to the same CDR3. This sequence joins TRBV9 and TRBJ1-4; D is perhaps TRBD1 (6 bases). The germline CDR1 and CDR2 sequences are SGDLS and YYNGEE. The CDR3 spans 15 residues. The CDR3 region has the DNA TGTGCCCGCAGCGCACGGGGGGGCCGGGGTGAAAAACTGTTTTTT. This sequence encodes CARSARGGRGEKLFF.